This passage covers 32 T cell receptor beta chains from one sample sequenced in a study of spatial heterogeneity in lung cancer. As to time point: sample taken at primary tumor resection. The input material, whole RNA from tumor, nontumor lung or frozen PBMC, was sequenced unsorted. From the 5' RACE reads, TCRdb called clonotypes with MiXCR, one entry per CDR3 protein. The sample shows almost 75,000 distinct CDR3 sequences, roughly 14% of them seen only once. The sample consisted of PBMCs, taken at surgery. These TCRs come from a male donor with early-stage non-small cell lung cancer.

This clonotype was counted at least ten times. The chain has TRBV20-1 and TRBJ2-7; no reliable D call. This CDR3 comprises 12 residues. V was cut by 0 bases and J by 9 bases, with 12 bases left in between. Germline values: CDR1 DFQATT, CDR2 SNEGSKA (reference sequence). This CDR3 reads CSAREAGARQYF. The CDR3 DNA sequence: TGCAGTGCTAGAGAGGCTGGAGCCAGGCAGTACTTC.

The chain links TRBV6-2 or TRBV6-3 to TRBJ1-5, with D uncertain. V lost 6 bases, J lost 0 bases, and 6 bases lay in between. This CDR3 has 13 residues. Germline-derived CDR1 and CDR2 are MNHEY and SVGEGT. The chain's CDR3 is CASREDSNQPQHF. The CDR3 region has the DNA TGTGCCAGCAGGGAGGATAGCAATCAGCCCCAGCATTTT.

V usage is TRBV27 and J usage is TRBJ2-7; 10 nucleotides agree with TRBD2. This CDR3 comprises 17 residues. Germline V lookup: CDR1 MNHEY, CDR2 SMNVEV (reference sequence). V gave up 4 bases and J gave up 6 bases; unmatched junction bases: 15. The CDR3: CASSYSITSGNNLEQYF. CDR3 DNA: TGTGCCAGCAGTTACTCCATTACTAGCGGGAATAACCTCGAGCAGTACTTC.

The gene calls are TRBV7-6 and TRBJ1-1, with 10 nucleotides matching TRBD1. Trimming removed 1 base from V and 13 bases from J; junction bases left unmatched: 12. In germline, CDR1 is SGHVS, CDR2 FNYEAQ. CDR3 length: 15 residues. For the CDR3, the DNA is TGTGCCAGCAGCTTAGGGACCGGGACAGGGGATAAGGTTTTCTTT. Translation gives CASSLGTGTGDKVFF.

The table lists this clonotype with many counts. The genes are TRBV11-2 and TRBJ2-5; D is unclear. This CDR3 comprises 13 residues. Germline loops: CDR1 SGHAT, CDR2 FQNNGV. Trimming took off 5 bases at V and 5 bases at J, with 12 bases between the two ends. The CDR3 DNA is TGTGCCAGCAGCCGCCTGGCGCTGGAGACCCAGTACTTC. Protein sequence: CASSRLALETQYF.

The V call is TRBV9, the J call TRBJ2-7; D may be TRBD2 (6 bases). Trimming removed 4 bases from V and 2 bases from J, with 25 bases in between. Looked up from germline, CDR1 is SGDLS and CDR2 is YYNGEE. The CDR3 contains 18 residues. In DNA form, the CDR3 reads TGTGCCAGCAGCTTTTCGAGCGGGCCAACACCCGAGCCCTACGAGCAGTACTTC. It encodes CASSFSSGPTPEPYEQYF.

This clonotype has only a few counts. The rearrangement uses TRBV9 and TRBJ2-1; no clear D gene. Germline V gives CDR1 SGDLS, CDR2 YYNGEE. The CDR3 is 13 residues long. Trimming cost V 0 bases and J 7 bases, with 8 bases left between them. Here the CDR3 reads CASSVGVLNEQFF. CDR3 coding DNA: TGTGCCAGCAGCGTAGGCGTGTTGAATGAGCAGTTCTTC. Combining the CDR3 with reference TRBV9 and TRBJ2-1 gives the whole variable domain DSGVTQTPKHLITATGQRVTLRCSPRSGDLSVYWYQQSLDQGLQFLIQYYNGEERAKGNILERFSAQQFPDLHSELNLSSLELGDSALYFCASSVGVLNEQFFGPGTRLTVL.

The rearrangement uses TRBV12-3 or TRBV12-4 and TRBJ2-3; 12 nucleotides align to TRBD2. V lost 5 bases to trimming and J lost 11 bases; unmatched junction nucleotides: 11. The CDR3 length is 15 residues. CDR3 sequence (DNA): TGTGCCAGCAGTCCTCTAGCGGGAGGGCCGGGAGGGCAGTATTTT. This gives the protein CASSPLAGGPGGQYF.

V usage is TRBV14 and J usage is TRBJ1-2; the D is unclear. The V gene lost 0 bases and the J gene lost 0 bases, with 8 bases spanning the gap. The CDR3 is 15 residues long. CDR1 and CDR2 (germline): SGHDN, FVKESK. This chain's CDR3 is CASSQDRRANYGYTF. The CDR3 DNA sequence: TGTGCCAGCAGCCAAGACAGGAGAGCTAACTATGGCTACACCTTC.

This clonotype has only a few counts. The chain joins TRBV20-1 to TRBJ2-5; 14 positions match TRBD2. V dropped 4 bases and J dropped 3; count of bases not matched to a gene: 4. This CDR3 contains 15 residues. Germline V gene data show CDR1 as DFQATT and CDR2 as SNEGSKA (reference sequence). CDR3 DNA: TGCAGTGCTACGGGACTAGCGGGAGAAGAAGAGACCCAGTACTTC. Its protein product is CSATGLAGEEETQYF.

With regard to this clonotype: One junction end disagrees with the germline gene, perhaps due to a read error. This rearrangement joins TRBV7-7 to TRBJ2-1, with D possibly TRBD1 on 6 matching bases. Looked up from germline, CDR1 is SSHAT and CDR2 is FNYEAQ (reference sequence). This CDR3 comprises 13 residues. Written as DNA, the CDR3 is TGTGCTAGCAGCTTAGCGCTAGGGGGTGAGCAGTTCTTC. It codes for CASSLALGGEQFF.

In regard to this clonotype: An end of the junction does not agree with germline; a read error may underlie this. The V gene is TRBV9, the J gene TRBJ2-7; the match to TRBD1 covers 7 bases. The CDR3 extends over 14 amino acids. The germline gives CDR1 SGDLS, CDR2 YYNGEE. CDR3 residues: CATSPGDRAYEQYF. CDR3 nucleotide sequence: TGTGCCACCAGCCCAGGGGACAGAGCCTACGAGCAGTACTTC.

The chain employs TRBV10-3 and TRBJ1-2, with 9 bases that match TRBD1. Germline V gives CDR1 ENHRY, CDR2 SYGVKD. The CDR3 extends over 13 amino acids. V lost 5 bases to trimming and J lost 3 bases; unmatched junction nucleotides: 1. The CDR3: CAISRQGDYGYTF. In nucleotides, the CDR3 is TGTGCCATCAGTAGACAGGGGGACTATGGCTACACCTTC.

This clonotype was seen ten or more times. The chain uses TRBV9 and TRBJ2-5, with D unclear. This CDR3 has 12 residues. CDR1 and CDR2 (germline): SGDLS, YYNGEE. The V and J ends lost 4 bases and 5 bases respectively, with 9 bases between them. The CDR3: CASSPLRETQYF. The CDR3, as DNA: TGTGCCAGCAGCCCACTACGCGAGACCCAGTACTTC.

The rearrangement joins TRBV12-3 or TRBV12-4 to TRBJ2-1, with TRBD1 identical over 7 bases. V trimming: 5 bases; J trimming: 2 bases; junction bases outside the gene matches: 3. This CDR3 spans 14 amino acids. The DNA for the CDR3 is TGTGCCAGCAGTCGCACAGGGGCCTACAATGAGCAGTTCTTC. It is translated as CASSRTGAYNEQFF.

This clonotype was recorded at least ten times. The V gene is TRBV6-5, the J gene TRBJ1-1; 7 bases fit TRBD1. The CDR3 runs 14 residues. Unmatched junction bases numbered 6, after V lost 7 bases and J lost 1 base. Germline loops: CDR1 MNHEY, CDR2 SVGAGI. The CDR3 DNA follows: TGTGCCAGCATGTCGGGACAGAAGAACACTGAAGCTTTCTTT. Protein sequence: CASMSGQKNTEAFF.

The chain joins TRBV9 to TRBJ2-7, with D unclear. CDR1 is SGDLS and CDR2 is YYNGEE in the germline V gene. V was shortened by 0 bases and J by 8 bases, with 15 bases between the two germline ends. CDR3 length equals 14 residues. CDR3 DNA: TGTGCCAGCAGCGTAGTGTCATCCGGAGAGCAGCAGTACTTC. It is translated as CASSVVSSGEQQYF.

This clonotype was recorded a few times. V is TRBV23-1 and J is TRBJ2-7; no clear D gene. TRBV23-1 is an ORF; its function is uncertain. V was pared by 11 bases and J by 8 bases, with 7 bases between. The CDR3 contains 8 residues. The CDR3 spells CARRQQYF. CDR3 bases: TGCGCCCGTAGGCAGCAGTACTTC.

The CDR3 reads CASSLGSMTEAFF. CDR3 nucleotides: TGTGCCAGCAGCTTGGGCTCTATGACTGAAGCTTTCTTT. This chain links TRBV7-2 with TRBJ1-1; D not resolved. There are 13 residues in the CDR3. Deletions cut 3 bases from V and 5 bases from J, with 10 bases between. Germline CDR1 reads SGHTA; CDR2 reads FQGNSA. The whole variable domain, filled in from reference TRBV7-2 and TRBJ1-1, reads GAGVSQSPSNKVTEKGKDVELRCDPISGHTALYWYRQSLGQGLEFLIYFQGNSAPDKSGLPSDRFSAERTGGSVSTLTIQRTQQEDSAVYLCASSLGSMTEAFFGQGTRLTVV.

This clonotype was observed at least ten times. V is TRBV5-1 and J is TRBJ2-7; TRBD2 aligns across 8 bases. V was pared by 4 bases and J by 2 bases, with 8 bases of the junction left unmatched. Per germline, CDR1 SGHRS and CDR2 YFSETQ. The CDR3 spans 15 residues. CDR3 residues: CASSETSGGPYEQYF. DNA for the CDR3: TGCGCCAGCAGCGAAACTAGCGGAGGCCCCTACGAGCAGTACTTC.

In this sample, this clonotype turned up a few times. This sequence joins TRBV2 and TRBJ1-2; 8 bases align to TRBD1. The CDR3 consists of 14 residues. CDR1 and CDR2 from the germline V gene are SNHLY and FYNNEI. V lost 5 bases, J lost 8 bases, and 10 bases stayed unmatched. The CDR3 DNA follows: TGTGCCAGCAGTATAGGACAGGGAGGAATCGGCTACACCTTC. Protein: CASSIGQGGIGYTF.

The J gene is TRBJ2-7, the V gene TRBV20-1; the match to TRBD1 covers 7 bases. Germline-derived CDR1 and CDR2 are DFQATT and SNEGSKA (reference sequence). V was clipped by 2 bases and J by 1 base; unmatched bases: 8. The CDR3 spans 15 residues. The CDR3: CSARSTGSGSYEQYF. CDR3 sequence (DNA): TGCAGTGCTAGATCGACAGGGAGTGGGTCCTACGAGCAGTACTTC.

V is TRBV10-3 and J is TRBJ2-3; 7 bases agree with TRBD2. V was pared by 8 bases and J by 5 bases, with 10 bases of the junction left unmatched. The germline gives CDR1 ENHRY, CDR2 SYGVKD. The CDR3 has 14 residues. The CDR3 loop reads CAIWGSGAQDTQYF. The CDR3, as DNA: TGTGCCATCTGGGGGAGCGGGGCCCAAGATACGCAGTATTTT.

V is TRBV20-1 and J is TRBJ2-7; 11 bases line up with TRBD2. J was trimmed by 1 base and V by 2 bases; bases with no gene match: 7. The CDR3 length is 16 residues. CDR1 and CDR2 from the germline V gene are DFQATT and SNEGSKA (reference sequence). As DNA, the CDR3 is TGCAGTGCTAGATGGCTAGCGGGAGGCCAATCCTACGAGCAGTACTTC. Translated: CSARWLAGGQSYEQYF.

The sample holds a few counts of this clonotype. V and J are TRBV27 and TRBJ2-7; D remains unclear. Germline CDR1 reads MNHEY; CDR2 reads SMNVEV (reference sequence). V lost 0 bases, J lost 7 bases, and 13 bases lay in between. The CDR3 is made up of 14 amino acids. CDR3 amino acids: CASSLSGILGEQYF. CDR3 bases: TGTGCCAGCAGTTTATCGGGCATCCTGGGGGAGCAGTACTTC.

This clonotype has a count of ten or more. CDR3 sequence: CASSKGGLAAHNEQFF. CDR3 in DNA: TGTGCCAGTAGTAAGGGAGGACTAGCGGCCCACAATGAGCAGTTCTTC. This sequence joins TRBV19 and TRBJ2-1; TRBD2 matches at 10 bases. Germline CDR1 reads LNHDA; CDR2 reads SQIVND (reference sequence). V shed 4 bases and J 5 bases; nucleotides not matched to a gene: 8. CDR3 length: 16 amino acids.

This clonotype was counted a few times. The V call is TRBV18, the J call TRBJ2-5, with D unresolved. The CDR3 runs 16 residues. Germline CDR1 is KGHSH and CDR2 is LQKENI. V gave up 4 bases and J gave up 1 base, with 16 bases separating them. This chain's CDR3 is CASSLPGPSAQETQYF. CDR3 coding DNA: TGTGCCAGCTCACTACCGGGTCCGAGCGCCCAAGAGACCCAGTACTTC. Variable domain in full (rest from reference TRBV18 and TRBJ2-5): NAGVMQNPRHLVRRRGQEARLRCSPMKGHSHVYWYRQLPEEGLKFMVYLQKENIIDESGMPKERFSAEFPKEGPSILRIQQVVRGDSAAYFCASSLPGPSAQETQYFGPGTRLLVL.

This clonotype was observed at least ten times. The chain has TRBV7-2 and TRBJ1-4; 10 nucleotides agree with TRBD1. Trimming at V came to 5 bases and at J to 7 bases, leaving 7 bases not matched to a gene. This CDR3 comprises 15 residues. CDR1 and CDR2 (germline): SGHTA, FQGNSA. The CDR3 DNA reads TGTGCCAGCAGCAACGACAGGGGGCGTAGTGAAAAACTGTTTTTT. Protein: CASSNDRGRSEKLFF. Complete variable domain (other parts from reference TRBV7-2 and TRBJ1-4): GAGVSQSPSNKVTEKGKDVELRCDPISGHTALYWYRQSLGQGLEFLIYFQGNSAPDKSGLPSDRFSAERTGGSVSTLTIQRTQQEDSAVYLCASSNDRGRSEKLFFGSGTQLSVL.

This clonotype was observed a handful of times. The V call is TRBV7-9, the J call TRBJ2-1; the match to TRBD1 covers 8 bases. Looked up from germline, CDR1 is SEHNR and CDR2 is FQNEAQ (reference sequence). J was trimmed by 9 bases and V by 5 bases; bases with no gene match: 12. The CDR3 loop spans 15 amino acids. DNA for the CDR3: TGTGCCAGCAGCAATGGACAGGGTAGTATTGGTGAGCAGTTCTTC. Translating gives CASSNGQGSIGEQFF.

V usage is TRBV5-1 and J usage is TRBJ2-1; possibly TRBD1 for D (6 bases). V lost 4 bases and J 7 bases, leaving 12 bases between the germline ends. The CDR3 totals 13 residues. Germline V lookup: CDR1 SGHRS, CDR2 YFSETQ. The CDR3: CASSGGVLNEQFF. The CDR3 region has the DNA TGCGCCAGCAGCGGGGGCGTCCTGAATGAGCAGTTCTTC.

The chain carries TRBV20-1 and TRBJ1-1; 7 bases agree with TRBD1. The CDR3 length is 14 residues. Germline CDR1 reads DFQATT; CDR2 reads SNEGSKA (reference sequence). Trimming at V came to 1 base and at J to 4 bases, leaving 6 bases not matched to a gene. CDR3 loop: CSARVTGTATEAFF. The CDR3 coding sequence is TGCAGTGCTAGAGTGACCGGGACAGCCACTGAAGCTTTCTTT.

The chain recombines TRBV5-1 with TRBJ2-7, with a possible D match to TRBD2 (5 bases). V was cut by 0 bases and J by 1 base, with 17 bases left in between. CDR1 and CDR2 (germline): SGHRS, YFSETQ. CDR3 length: 17 residues. CDR3 bases: TGCGCCAGCAGCTTGGCCCCTCCGACACGGAGGTCCTACGAGCAGTACTTC. This codes for CASSLAPPTRRSYEQYF.